Following are 8 T cell receptor beta chains from one sample sequenced in a study of blood T cell repertoires in COVID-19 (dated by TCRdb to 2020 to 2021). Libraries came from the immunoSEQ multiplex PCR assay. TCRdb obtained this table from immuneACCESS and retained in-frame rearrangements with V and J assigned. These tables miss some clones; where compared with another copy, unresolved V genes account for less than half of the shortfall, and the remainder is unexplained. The sample profile shows about 80,000 clones; less than 85% of them were found once. The top ten clones comprise 13% of the sample. Sequences were obtained from peripheral blood. Receptors originate from a human donor in a cohort sampled during active COVID-19.

The chain combines TRBV19 with TRBJ1-2, with D possibly TRBD1 on 5 matching bases. The CDR3 extends over 14 amino acids. Trimming took off 7 bases at V and 2 bases at J, with 14 bases between the two ends. Germline assignment: CDR1 LNHDA and CDR2 SQIVND (reference sequence). In DNA form, the CDR3 reads TGTGCCAGTACCCTGGGACTCCTCAACTATGGCTACACCTTC. Translation gives CASTLGLLNYGYTF. The variable domain in full, with the rest retrieved from reference TRBV19 and TRBJ1-2, is DGGITQSPKYLFRKEGQNVTLSCEQNLNHDAMYWYRQDPGQGLRLIYYSQIVNDFQKGDIAEGYSVSREKKESFPLTVTSAQKNPTAFYLCASTLGLLNYGYTFGSGTRLTVV.

This chain links TRBV2 with TRBJ1-1, with D perhaps TRBD1 (6 bases). V was clipped by 7 bases and J by 3 bases, with 15 bases between them. The CDR3 is made up of 14 amino acids. Looked up from germline, CDR1 is SNHLY and CDR2 is FYNNEI. CDR3 sequence (DNA): TGTGCCAGCACCCAACAGGGTTTGGACACTGAAGCTTTCTTT. Protein sequence: CASTQQGLDTEAFF. Full variable domain (missing parts from reference TRBV2 and TRBJ1-1): EPEVTQTPSHQVTQMGQEVILRCVPISNHLYFYWYRQILGQKVEFLVSFYNNEISEKSEIFDDQFSVERPDGSNFTLKIRSTKLEDSAMYFCASTQQGLDTEAFFGQGTRLTVV.

The J gene is TRBJ1-6, the V gene TRBV2; perhaps TRBD1 as D (5 bases). V was pared by 2 bases and J by 6 bases, with 17 bases between. Germline CDR1 SNHLY, CDR2 FYNNEI. This CDR3 has 17 residues. DNA for the CDR3: TGTGCCAGCAGTGAATTACCGCAGGGCCCAAGTAATTCACCCCTCCACTTT. It is translated as CASSELPQGPSNSPLHF.

In DNA form, the CDR3 reads TGTGCCAGCAGCTTAGTTCAGGGTACGACCCAGTACTTC. This codes for CASSLVQGTTQYF. J is TRBJ2-5 and V is TRBV7-3; a weak D match, TRBD1 (5 bases). Trimming cost V 2 bases and J 7 bases, with 11 bases left between them. CDR1 is SGHTA and CDR2 is FQGTGA in the germline V gene. The CDR3 extends over 13 amino acids.

This rearrangement joins TRBV9 to TRBJ1-1; TRBD1 might be the D (5 bases). V shed 4 bases and J shed 3 bases, with 13 bases lying between them. The CDR3 covers 14 residues. In germline, CDR1 is SGDLS, CDR2 YYNGEE. CDR3 coding DNA: TGTGCCAGCAGCCACGACCTCAGGGACACTGAAGCTTTCTTT. Protein product: CASSHDLRDTEAFF.

This rearrangement joins TRBV11-2 to TRBJ2-5; perhaps TRBD2 as D (7 bases). The CDR3 has 15 residues. V gave up 2 bases and J gave up 4 bases, with 14 bases separating them. Germline V gene lookup returns CDR1 SGHAT and CDR2 FQNNGV. CDR3 loop: CASSLPAGAAETQYF. DNA for the CDR3: TGTGCCAGCAGCTTACCCGCGGGGGCGGCAGAGACCCAGTACTTC.

To note about this clone: The sample has other DNA sequences that encode this CDR3 too. The J gene is TRBJ1-1, the V gene TRBV19, with D possibly TRBD1 on 5 matching bases. Germline V gene sequence: CDR1 LNHDA, CDR2 SQIVND (reference sequence). V was shortened by 3 bases and J by 0 bases, with 14 bases between the two germline ends. This CDR3 is built from 16 residues. The CDR3 protein is CASSMYGGAMNTEAFF. The CDR3 DNA is TGTGCCAGTAGTATGTACGGGGGAGCCATGAACACTGAAGCTTTCTTT.

J is TRBJ1-1 and V is TRBV19; the D is unclear. The CDR3 contains 14 residues. Trimming left V 7 bases short and J 0 bases short, with 12 bases between. Germline V gene lookup returns CDR1 LNHDA and CDR2 SQIVND (reference sequence). For the CDR3, the DNA is TGTGCCAGTACTGTACAGACCATGAACACTGAAGCTTTCTTT. Translating gives CASTVQTMNTEAFF.